The sequence of this T cell receptor beta chain was determined in a study of technical replicates of blood from a handful of donors (dated by TCRdb to 2015 to 2018). The count of this clone is one. This clone's antigen is unknown. No much larger clone exists at a distance of one base, and base qualities are not known. Including cysteine and phenylalanine, the CDR3 has 17 amino acids. Of all the DNA, just the CDR3 is kept, 51 bases in frame from base 1. The library was produced with the immunoSEQ multiplex PCR assay. Sourced from immuneACCESS, this table was stored by TCRdb with only in-frame sequences that have V and J called. A share of the clones is absent; for the studies checked, an unresolved V gene accounts for under half, and the remainder has no known explanation. Present in this sample are about 49,000 clones, approximately 90% of which were seen just once. The ten largest make up less than 5% of the sample.

The chain was built from TRBV21-1 and TRBJ1-5. TRBV21-1 represents a pseudogene. The origin of this receptor is a human donor in good health. Some clones in this sample may be carry-over from other donors' samples. Material for sequencing was PBMCs. The CDR3 region reads CASSSPREGMGNQPQHF. The nucleotides are TGTGCCAGCAGCTCCCCACGAGAGGGAATGGGCAATCAGCCCCAGCATTTT.